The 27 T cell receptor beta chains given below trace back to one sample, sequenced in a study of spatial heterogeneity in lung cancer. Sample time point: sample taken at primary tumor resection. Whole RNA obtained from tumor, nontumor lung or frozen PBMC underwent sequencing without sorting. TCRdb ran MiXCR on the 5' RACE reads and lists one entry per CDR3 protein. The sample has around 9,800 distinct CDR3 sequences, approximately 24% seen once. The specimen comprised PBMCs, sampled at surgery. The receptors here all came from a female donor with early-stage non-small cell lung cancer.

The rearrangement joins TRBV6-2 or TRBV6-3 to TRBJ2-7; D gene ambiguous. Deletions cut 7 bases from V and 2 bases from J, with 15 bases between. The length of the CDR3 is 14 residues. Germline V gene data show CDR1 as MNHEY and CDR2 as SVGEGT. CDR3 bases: TGTGCCAGCACGAGTAGCCTTTTAGCCTACGAGCAGTACTTC. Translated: CASTSSLLAYEQYF.

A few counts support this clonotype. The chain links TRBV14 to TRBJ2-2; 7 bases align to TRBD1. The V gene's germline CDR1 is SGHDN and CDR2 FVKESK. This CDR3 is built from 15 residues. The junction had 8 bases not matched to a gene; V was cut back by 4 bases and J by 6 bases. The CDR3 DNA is TGTGCCAGCAGCCTCCGGGACAGTCCCGCCGGGGAGCTGTTTTTT. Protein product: CASSLRDSPAGELFF.

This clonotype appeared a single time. The CDR3 is CASLLAGELFF. The CDR3 coding sequence is TGTGCCAGCCTGTTGGCCGGGGAGCTGTTTTTT. The chain combines TRBV12-3 or TRBV12-4 with TRBJ2-2; the D is unclear. V gave up 8 bases and J gave up 6 bases, with 7 bases separating them. This CDR3 comprises 11 residues.

CDR3 in DNA: TGTGCCAGCAGAAGGGCTAGCGGCCTTAGTGAGCAGTTCTTC. This translates into CASRRASGLSEQFF. The rearrangement uses TRBV28 and TRBJ2-1, with 7 positions matching TRBD2. The CDR3 has 14 amino acids. V lost 6 bases to trimming and J lost 9 bases; unmatched junction nucleotides: 11. CDR1 is MDHEN and CDR2 is SYDVKM in the germline V gene.

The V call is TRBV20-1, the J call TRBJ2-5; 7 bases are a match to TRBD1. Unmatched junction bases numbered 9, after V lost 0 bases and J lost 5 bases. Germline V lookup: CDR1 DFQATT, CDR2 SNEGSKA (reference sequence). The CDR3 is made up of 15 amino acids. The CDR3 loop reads CSARDGTALRETQYF. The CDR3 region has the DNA TGCAGTGCTAGAGACGGGACAGCCCTGAGGGAGACCCAGTACTTC.

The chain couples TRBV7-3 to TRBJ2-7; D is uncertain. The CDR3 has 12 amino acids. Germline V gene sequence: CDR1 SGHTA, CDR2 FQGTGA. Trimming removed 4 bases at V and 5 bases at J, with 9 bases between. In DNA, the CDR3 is TGTGCCAGCAGCTCCTCTGGGAACGAGCAGTACTTC. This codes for CASSSSGNEQYF.

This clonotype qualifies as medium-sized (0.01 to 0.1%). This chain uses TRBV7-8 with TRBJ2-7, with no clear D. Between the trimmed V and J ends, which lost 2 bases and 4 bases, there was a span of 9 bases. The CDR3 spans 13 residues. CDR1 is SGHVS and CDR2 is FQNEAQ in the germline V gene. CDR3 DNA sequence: TGTGCCAGCAGCTTACGGTCCAGGTACGAGCAGTACTTC. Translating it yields CASSLRSRYEQYF.

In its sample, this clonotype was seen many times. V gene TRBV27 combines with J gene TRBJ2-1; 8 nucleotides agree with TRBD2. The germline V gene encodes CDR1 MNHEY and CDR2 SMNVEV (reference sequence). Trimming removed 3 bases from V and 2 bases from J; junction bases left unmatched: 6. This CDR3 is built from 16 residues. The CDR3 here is CASSFVGGRPYNEQFF. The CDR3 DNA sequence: TGTGCCAGCAGTTTTGTTGGCGGGAGGCCCTACAATGAGCAGTTCTTC.

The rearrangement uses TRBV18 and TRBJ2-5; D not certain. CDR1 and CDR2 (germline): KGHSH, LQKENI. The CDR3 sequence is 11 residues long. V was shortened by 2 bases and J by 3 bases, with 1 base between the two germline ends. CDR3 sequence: CASSPEETQYF. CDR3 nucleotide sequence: TGTGCCAGCTCACCAGAAGAGACCCAGTACTTC.

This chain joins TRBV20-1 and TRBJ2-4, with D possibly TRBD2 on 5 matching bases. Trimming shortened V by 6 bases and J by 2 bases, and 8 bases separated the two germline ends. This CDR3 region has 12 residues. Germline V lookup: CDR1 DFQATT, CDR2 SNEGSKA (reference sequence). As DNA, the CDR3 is TGCAGTGCGGGAGTAACCAAAAACATTCAGTACTTC. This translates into CSAGVTKNIQYF.

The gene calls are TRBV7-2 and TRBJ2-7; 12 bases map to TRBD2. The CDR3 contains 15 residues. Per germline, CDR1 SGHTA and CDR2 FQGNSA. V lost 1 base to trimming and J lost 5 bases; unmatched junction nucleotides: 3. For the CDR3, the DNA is TGTGCCAGCAGCTTAGATGGACTAGCGGGAAACGAGCAGTACTTC. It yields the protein CASSLDGLAGNEQYF.

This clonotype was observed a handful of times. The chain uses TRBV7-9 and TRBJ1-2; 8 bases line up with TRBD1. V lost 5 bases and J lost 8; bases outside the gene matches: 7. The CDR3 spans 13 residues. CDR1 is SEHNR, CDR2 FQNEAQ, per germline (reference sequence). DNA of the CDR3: TGTGCCAGCAGCGAACAGGGGGTCAGCGGCTACACCTTC. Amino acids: CASSEQGVSGYTF.

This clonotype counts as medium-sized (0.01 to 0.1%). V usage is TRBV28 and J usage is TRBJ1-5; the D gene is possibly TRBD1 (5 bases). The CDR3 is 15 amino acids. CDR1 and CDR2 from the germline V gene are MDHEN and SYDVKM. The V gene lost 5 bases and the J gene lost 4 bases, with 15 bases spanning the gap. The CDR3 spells CASSKSGVRNQPQHF. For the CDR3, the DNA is TGTGCCAGCAGTAAGTCGGGGGTAAGAAATCAGCCCCAGCATTTT.

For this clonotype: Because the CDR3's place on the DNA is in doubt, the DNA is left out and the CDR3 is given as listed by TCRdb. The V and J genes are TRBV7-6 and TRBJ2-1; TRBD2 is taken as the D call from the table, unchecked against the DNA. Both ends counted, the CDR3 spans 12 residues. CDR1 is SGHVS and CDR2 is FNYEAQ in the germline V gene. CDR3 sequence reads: CASSPWGEGAFF.

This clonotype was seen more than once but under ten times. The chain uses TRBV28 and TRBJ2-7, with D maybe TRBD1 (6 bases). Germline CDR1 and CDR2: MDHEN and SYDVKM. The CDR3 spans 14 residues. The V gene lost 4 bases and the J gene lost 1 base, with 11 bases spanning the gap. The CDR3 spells CASSSMDSSYEQYF. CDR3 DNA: TGTGCCAGCAGTTCGATGGACAGTTCCTACGAGCAGTACTTC.

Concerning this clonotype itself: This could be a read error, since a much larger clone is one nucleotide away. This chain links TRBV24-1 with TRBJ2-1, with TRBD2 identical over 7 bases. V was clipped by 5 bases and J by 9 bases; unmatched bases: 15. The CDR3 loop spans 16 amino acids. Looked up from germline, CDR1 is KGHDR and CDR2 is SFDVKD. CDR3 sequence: CATSAPGRTRSSEQFF. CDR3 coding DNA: TGTGCCACCAGTGCCCCTGGGAGGACTAGGAGTAGTGAGCAGTTCTTC.

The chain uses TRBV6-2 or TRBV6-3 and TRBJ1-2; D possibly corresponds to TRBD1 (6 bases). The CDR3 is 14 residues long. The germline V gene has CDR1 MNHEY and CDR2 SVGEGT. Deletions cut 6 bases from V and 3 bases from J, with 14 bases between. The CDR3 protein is CASSPAGGHYGYTF. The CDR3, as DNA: TGTGCCAGCAGCCCAGCTGGGGGCCACTATGGCTACACCTTC.

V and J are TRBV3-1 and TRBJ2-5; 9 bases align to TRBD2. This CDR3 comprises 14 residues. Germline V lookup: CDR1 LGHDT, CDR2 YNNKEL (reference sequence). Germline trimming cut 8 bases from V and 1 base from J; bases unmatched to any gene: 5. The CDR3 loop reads CASLTSGFQETQYF. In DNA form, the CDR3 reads TGTGCCAGCCTAACTAGCGGGTTCCAAGAGACCCAGTACTTC.

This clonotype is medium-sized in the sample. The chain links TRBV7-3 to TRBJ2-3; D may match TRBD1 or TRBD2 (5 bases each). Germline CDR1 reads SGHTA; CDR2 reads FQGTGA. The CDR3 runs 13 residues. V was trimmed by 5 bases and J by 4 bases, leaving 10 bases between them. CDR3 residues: CASSLGGPDTQYF. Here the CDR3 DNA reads TGTGCCAGCAGCCTTGGGGGACCAGATACGCAGTATTTT.

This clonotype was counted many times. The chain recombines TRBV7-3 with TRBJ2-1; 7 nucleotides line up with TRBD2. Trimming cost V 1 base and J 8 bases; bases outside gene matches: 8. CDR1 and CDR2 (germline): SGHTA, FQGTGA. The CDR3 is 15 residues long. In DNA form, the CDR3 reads TGTGCCAGCAGCTTAAGGATCGGAGGGAGGGATGAGCAGTTCTTC. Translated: CASSLRIGGRDEQFF.

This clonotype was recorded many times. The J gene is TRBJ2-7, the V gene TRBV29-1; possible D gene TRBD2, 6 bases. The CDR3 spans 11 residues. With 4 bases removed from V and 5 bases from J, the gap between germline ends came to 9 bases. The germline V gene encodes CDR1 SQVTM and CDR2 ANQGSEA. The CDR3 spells CSVGEDHEQYF. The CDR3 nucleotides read TGCAGCGTTGGGGAGGACCACGAGCAGTACTTC.

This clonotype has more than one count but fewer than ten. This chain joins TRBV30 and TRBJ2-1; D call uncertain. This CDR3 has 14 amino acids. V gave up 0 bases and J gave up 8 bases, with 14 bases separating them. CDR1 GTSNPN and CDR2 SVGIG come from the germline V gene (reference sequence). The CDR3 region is CAWSVLRIRDEQFF. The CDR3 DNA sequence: TGTGCCTGGAGTGTACTGCGGATCCGGGATGAGCAGTTCTTC.

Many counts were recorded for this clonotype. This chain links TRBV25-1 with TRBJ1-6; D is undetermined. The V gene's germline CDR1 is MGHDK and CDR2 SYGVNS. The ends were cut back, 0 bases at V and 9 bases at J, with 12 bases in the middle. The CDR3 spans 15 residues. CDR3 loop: CASSEYKDYRSPLHF. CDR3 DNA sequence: TGTGCCAGCAGTGAATATAAAGACTATCGTTCACCCCTCCACTTT.

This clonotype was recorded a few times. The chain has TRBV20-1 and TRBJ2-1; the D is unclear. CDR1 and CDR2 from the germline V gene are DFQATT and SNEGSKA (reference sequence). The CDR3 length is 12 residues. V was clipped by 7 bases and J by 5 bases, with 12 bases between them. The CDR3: CSGRTENNEQFF. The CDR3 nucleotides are TGCAGTGGAAGGACGGAAAACAATGAGCAGTTCTTC.

The CDR3 nucleotides read TGCAGCGTTGGGGGGTACACTAATGAAAAACTGTTTTTT. Encoded protein: CSVGGYTNEKLFF. This chain connects TRBV29-1 to TRBJ1-4; TRBD1 is a possible D gene (5 bases). CDR1 SQVTM and CDR2 ANQGSEA come from the germline V gene. Trimming removed 4 bases from V and 2 bases from J, with 8 bases in between. The CDR3 has 13 amino acids. Using reference TRBV29-1 and TRBJ1-4 for the parts outside the CDR3, the full variable domain is SAVISQKPSRDICQRGTSLTIQCQVDSQVTMMFWYRQQPGQSLTLIATANQGSEATYESGFVIDKFPISRPNLTFSTLTVSNMSPEDSSIYLCSVGGYTNEKLFFGSGTQLSVL.

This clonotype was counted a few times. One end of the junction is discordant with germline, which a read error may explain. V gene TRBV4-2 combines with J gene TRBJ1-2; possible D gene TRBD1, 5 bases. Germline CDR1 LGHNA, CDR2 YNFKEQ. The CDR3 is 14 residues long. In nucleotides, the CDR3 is TGTGTCAGCAGCCAAGATGTCAGGGACGATGGCTACACCTTC. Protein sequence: CVSSQDVRDDGYTF.

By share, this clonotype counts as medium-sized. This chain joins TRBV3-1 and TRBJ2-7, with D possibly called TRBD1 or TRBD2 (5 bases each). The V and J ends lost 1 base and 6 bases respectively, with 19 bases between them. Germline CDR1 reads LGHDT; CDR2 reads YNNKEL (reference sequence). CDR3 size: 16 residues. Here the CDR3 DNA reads TGTGCCAGCAGCCAAGTCAGTCGGGGACCCCCGGGCGAGCAGTACTTC. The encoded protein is CASSQVSRGPPGEQYF.